This T cell receptor (beta chain) is from a study of early T cells in non-severe SARS-CoV-2 infection (TCRdb year 2021). With regard to the full study: TCR sequencing used bulk RNA from unsorted whole blood, so alpha and beta chains could not be paired. The investigation overall reported the following: Matching against VDJdb was skewed toward anti-spike CD8 responses, likely underestimated virus-specific expansions, and missed private and CD4 specificities.

This was a case-control study nested in a cohort of healthcare workers in London, UK, who had nasopharyngeal swab PCR tests and blood samples taken every week. Between 23 and 31 March 2020, the week of the UK lockdown, healthcare workers were enrolled and then followed up weekly for as long as 16 weeks. Deletion took 5 bases off V and 6 bases off J, with a span of 11 bases between the germline ends. The CDR3 spans 13 residues, from the cysteine through the phenylalanine. CDR3 DNA is the only sequence kept; it has 39 bases, read in frame from the first base. From the germline V gene (reference sequence), CDR1 is LNHDA and CDR2 is SQIVND. Concerning this clonotype: Its antigen is still unknown. No qualities accompany the bases; no much larger clone lies one base away.

Libraries came from 5' RACE. The run used a NextSeq 500. Unique molecular identifiers were attached to individual cDNA molecules in the TCR library protocol so that sequencing error and PCR bias could be corrected. Both TCR alpha and beta chains were sequenced, and tight co-correlation was observed between alpha and beta sequence abundances in each sample. The paper's processing steps were these. V gene, J gene and CDR3 annotation of TCR sequences was performed with Decombinator V4. TCRs were defined as expanded if a significant change between any two time points was detected under a Poisson model with p below 0.0001. TCR abundances were normalised to the total number of TCRs sequenced in each sample and reported as counts per million. MAIT TCRs were defined by TRAV1-2 paired with TRAJ12, TRAJ20 or TRAJ33, and iNKT TCRs by TRAV10 paired with TRAJ18. VDJdb, accessed 1 November 2021, was searched for CMV, EBV and SARS-CoV-2 annotated TCRs, with TCRs annotated for multiple antigens excluded. TCRdb reworked the public reads: Q25 trimming with fastp, MiXCR clone assembly, productive beta chains retained. Records with the same CDR3 protein are collapsed into one entry carrying the most frequent genes and DNA. Here the V and J calls rest on TCRdb's processing, not on the authors' analysis. This sample holds tens of thousands of distinct CDR3 sequences; approximately 14% were observed only once. The ten largest account for 5% to 7% of the sample.

The sequencing input was whole blood. Recombination joined TRBV19 with TRBJ1-5; the D gene is not confidently resolved. This TCR came from an adult who was a healthcare worker with PCR-confirmed SARS-CoV-2 infection or an uninfected control (not recorded which). The encoded CDR3 is CASSWGGGQPQHF. The nucleotides read TGTGCCAGTAGTTGGGGAGGAGGTCAGCCCCAGCATTTT.